A single sample is the source of the 31 T cell receptor beta chains below, sequenced in a study of T-cell reconstitution after alpha-beta-depleted transplantation in children. Preparation of the TCRbeta library involved a method that used unique molecular identifiers. One entry per CDR3 protein, called by TCRdb with MiXCR from the PCR reads. The sample lists about 510,000 distinct CDR3 sequences, about an eighth occurring once. This specimen consisted of PBMCs, mostly from graft donor cells, obtained 180 days after TCRalphabeta/CD19-depleted stem cell transplant. The receptors stem from a female patient between 2 and 15 years old who had a stem cell transplant for aplastic anemia, so the T cells may come from the graft donor.

This chain uses TRBV3-1 with TRBJ2-3, with 15 nucleotides matching TRBD2. The J segment lost 3 bases and the V segment lost 0 bases, leaving 4 bases of the junction unmatched. CDR1 and CDR2 from the germline V gene are LGHDT and YNNKEL (reference sequence). The CDR3 is made up of 18 amino acids. CDR3 coding DNA: TGTGCCAGCAGCCAAGAAGGGGGGACTAGCGGGAGGACAGATACGCAGTATTTT. Protein product: CASSQEGGTSGRTDTQYF.

This clonotype was found a few times. V is TRBV5-1 and J is TRBJ2-4, with D possibly TRBD1 on 6 matching bases. Trimming removed 4 bases from V and 1 base from J, with 9 bases in between. Germline loops: CDR1 SGHRS, CDR2 YFSETQ. The CDR3 is 14 residues long. The DNA for the CDR3 is TGCGCCAGCAGCCGTGGGGGCGCCAAAAACATTCAGTACTTC. This codes for CASSRGGAKNIQYF.

The rearrangement joins TRBV7-2 to TRBJ2-5; 10 positions agree with TRBD2. The CDR3 length is 15 residues. CDR1 and CDR2 (germline): SGHTA, FQGNSA. The V segment lost 4 bases and the J segment 4 bases; nucleotides outside the gene matches: 6. Here the CDR3 DNA reads TGTGCCAGCAGCTCGATTACTAGCGGGGTAGAGACCCAGTACTTC. Translating it yields CASSSITSGVETQYF.

The chain employs TRBV12-3 or TRBV12-4 and TRBJ2-3; TRBD2 matches 8 bases. This CDR3 region has 14 residues. The trim removed 7 bases at V and 1 base at J, leaving 4 bases unmatched. The chain's CDR3 is CASTGLARTDTQYF. The CDR3 DNA reads as TGTGCCAGCACCGGACTAGCTCGCACAGATACGCAGTATTTT.

The rearrangement uses TRBV12-3 or TRBV12-4 and TRBJ1-2; TRBD1 is a possible D gene (6 bases). The CDR3 loop spans 14 amino acids. V was pared by 5 bases and J by 2 bases, with 12 bases between. The CDR3 sequence: CASSLNRVNYGYTF. CDR3 DNA: TGTGCCAGCAGTCTCAACAGGGTAAACTATGGCTACACCTTC.

In this sample, this clonotype turned up many times. The rearrangement uses TRBV5-1 and TRBJ2-1; TRBD1 matches 7 bases. V was clipped by 0 bases and J by 0 bases; unmatched bases: 3. The CDR3 sequence is 16 residues long. Looked up from germline, CDR1 is SGHRS and CDR2 is YFSETQ. The CDR3 DNA reads TGCGCCAGCAGCTTGGGACAGGGAAGCTCCTACAATGAGCAGTTCTTC. It is translated as CASSLGQGSSYNEQFF.

The chain links TRBV5-1 to TRBJ2-1, with 9 bases lining up with TRBD2. The CDR3 runs 12 residues. V shed 4 bases and J 10 bases; nucleotides not matched to a gene: 3. Per germline, CDR1 SGHRS and CDR2 YFSETQ. The CDR3 coding sequence is TGCGCCAGCAGCCCTAGCGGGATCGAGCAGTTCTTC. As protein: CASSPSGIEQFF.

The J gene is TRBJ2-1, the V gene TRBV15, with TRBD2 identical over 9 bases. Germline V CDR1 and CDR2: LNHNV, YYDKDF (reference sequence). The junction had 18 bases not matched to a gene; V was cut back by 1 base and J by 8 bases. CDR3 length equals 19 residues. The CDR3 nucleotides read TGTGCCACCAGCAGAGGGGAGACTAGCGGAGGGAATTCAGGCGATGAGCAGTTCTTC. This sequence encodes CATSRGETSGGNSGDEQFF.

This clonotype was picked up a small number of times. This chain uses TRBV7-8 with TRBJ1-1; 8 nucleotides match TRBD1. The V gene end was trimmed by 1 base and the J gene end by 0 bases; junction bases not matched to a gene: 13. The CDR3 runs 19 residues. Germline V lookup: CDR1 SGHVS, CDR2 FQNEAQ. The CDR3 nucleotides read TGTGCCAGCAGCTTAGTCGTGACAGGGGTGGATAACCTGAACACTGAAGCTTTCTTT. Its translation: CASSLVVTGVDNLNTEAFF. Using reference TRBV7-8 and TRBJ1-1 for the parts outside the CDR3, the full variable domain is GAGVSQSPRYKVAKRGQDVALRCDPISGHVSLFWYQQALGQGPEFLTYFQNEAQLDKSGLPSDRFFAERPEGSVSTLKIQRTQQEDSAVYLCASSLVVTGVDNLNTEAFFGQGTRLTVV.

The chain links TRBV6-5 to TRBJ2-5, with D maybe TRBD1 (6 bases). Trimming stripped 3 bases from V and 0 bases from J, with 8 bases between. The CDR3 totals 14 residues. Germline V gene sequence: CDR1 MNHEY, CDR2 SVGAGI. The CDR3 protein is CASSYQGYQETQYF. As DNA, the CDR3 is TGTGCCAGCAGTTATCAGGGGTACCAAGAGACCCAGTACTTC.

The rearrangement joins TRBV12-3 or TRBV12-4 to TRBJ1-3; weak D call: TRBD1 (5 bases). The CDR3 runs to 15 residues. V dropped 3 bases and J dropped 2 bases, with 11 bases sitting between them. The CDR3 coding sequence is TGTGCCAGCAGTTTGAAGGGGACGGCTGGAAACACCATATATTTT. Amino acid sequence: CASSLKGTAGNTIYF.

This clonotype was detected many times. The chain recombines TRBV14 with TRBJ2-5, with D perhaps matching TRBD2 (6 bases). The germline V gene encodes CDR1 SGHDN and CDR2 FVKESK. V was trimmed by 1 base and J by 5 bases, leaving 11 bases between them. This CDR3 region has 14 residues. CDR3 in amino acids: CASSQGGVGETQYF. CDR3 DNA: TGTGCCAGCAGCCAAGGCGGGGTCGGGGAGACCCAGTACTTC.

The CDR3 protein is CASSEERPTGEQFF. For the CDR3, the DNA is TGTGCCAGCAGTGAAGAGAGACCGACGGGGGAGCAGTTCTTC. The chain joins TRBV25-1 to TRBJ2-1, with a tentative D call TRBD2 (5 bases). Germline CDR1 is MGHDK and CDR2 is SYGVNS. V gave up 2 bases and J gave up 10 bases, with 15 bases separating them. The CDR3 runs to 14 residues.

The chain employs TRBV7-9 and TRBJ2-1; 8 bases match TRBD1. CDR3 length: 13 residues. Germline values: CDR1 SEHNR, CDR2 FQNEAQ (reference sequence). Trimming removed 5 bases from V and 8 bases from J; junction bases left unmatched: 5. CDR3: CASSRQGYYEQFF. CDR3 DNA sequence: TGTGCCAGCAGCCGACAGGGGTATTATGAGCAGTTCTTC.

Ten or more counts support this clonotype. The chain recombines TRBV7-9 with TRBJ2-1; no clear D. The CDR3 has 14 amino acids. The germline CDR1 and CDR2 sequences are SEHNR and FQNEAQ (reference sequence). V was pared by 7 bases and J by 0 bases, with 10 bases between. The chain's CDR3 is CASTPDHSYNEQFF. The CDR3 DNA reads TGTGCCAGCACTCCGGACCACTCCTACAATGAGCAGTTCTTC.

The chain is built from TRBV7-2 and TRBJ2-1; 9 nucleotides match TRBD2. The CDR3 extends over 17 amino acids. Unmatched junction bases numbered 10, after V lost 1 base and J lost 6 bases. The germline CDR1 and CDR2 sequences are SGHTA and FQGNSA. CDR3 in DNA: TGTGCCAGCAGCTTAGTCGGCCCGGGACTAGCCATCAATGAGCAGTTCTTC. This gives the protein CASSLVGPGLAINEQFF.

Ten or more counts support this clonotype. This rearrangement joins TRBV28 to TRBJ2-3; D is uncertain. V lost 4 bases to trimming and J lost 1 base, with 12 bases between them. Germline assignment: CDR1 MDHEN and CDR2 SYDVKM. The CDR3 has 15 amino acids. The CDR3 sequence: CASSSWAVGTDTQYF. As DNA, the CDR3 is TGTGCCAGCAGTTCGTGGGCAGTAGGCACAGATACGCAGTATTTT.

This clonotype was seen many times. J is TRBJ1-1 and V is TRBV29-1, with a possible D match to TRBD1 (6 bases). The CDR3 covers 13 residues. Germline CDR1 reads SQVTM; CDR2 reads ANQGSEA. The ends were cut back, 4 bases at V and 5 bases at J, with 14 bases in the middle. CDR3 in amino acids: CSVGGQGRTEAFF. The DNA of the CDR3 is TGCAGCGTTGGGGGGCAGGGTAGGACTGAAGCTTTCTTT.

The chain is built from TRBV5-1 and TRBJ2-1; the match to TRBD1 covers 7 bases. CDR1 is SGHRS, CDR2 YFSETQ, per germline. V dropped 5 bases and J dropped 5; count of bases not matched to a gene: 13. The CDR3 is 16 amino acids. CDR3 sequence (DNA): TGCGCCAGCAGACGGCCCCCGGGACAGCATAACAATGAGCAGTTCTTC. Translation: CASRRPPGQHNNEQFF. The variable domain in full, completed from reference TRBV5-1 and TRBJ2-1, reads KAGVTQTPRYLIKTRGQQVTLSCSPISGHRSVSWYQQTPGQGLQFLFEYFSETQRNKGNFPGRFSGRQFSNSRSEMNVSTLELGDSALYLCASRRPPGQHNNEQFFGPGTRLTVL.

This clonotype was picked up many times. The V and J genes are TRBV12-3 or TRBV12-4 and TRBJ1-5, with D maybe TRBD1 (5 bases). The ends were cut back, 3 bases at V and 0 bases at J, with 9 bases in the middle. This CDR3 is built from 15 residues. As DNA, the CDR3 is TGTGCCAGCAGTTTGGGCAGGGATAGCAATCAGCCCCAGCATTTT. Translation: CASSLGRDSNQPQHF.

This clonotype has more than one count but fewer than ten. V usage is TRBV29-1 and J usage is TRBJ1-5; possibly TRBD1 for D (6 bases). The CDR3 length is 12 residues. Germline CDR1 and CDR2: SQVTM and ANQGSEA. The V gene lost 7 bases and the J gene lost 7 bases, with 14 bases spanning the gap. The CDR3 coding sequence is TGCAGCGCCGCAACAGGGAACCAGCCCCAGCATTTT. Its translation: CSAATGNQPQHF.

The chain joins TRBV28 to TRBJ2-1; no firm D call. Trimming removed 1 base from V and 5 bases from J, with 15 bases in between. Germline V lookup: CDR1 MDHEN, CDR2 SYDVKM. The CDR3 has 16 residues. The DNA for the CDR3 is TGTGCCAGCAGTTTATCGGGCAGCCCTCTCCACAATGAGCAGTTCTTC. Translating gives CASSLSGSPLHNEQFF.

This rearrangement joins TRBV7-2 to TRBJ1-1; tentative D call: TRBD1 (5 bases). Trimming left V 8 bases short and J 8 bases short, with 18 bases between. This CDR3 comprises 13 residues. Germline CDR1 reads SGHTA; CDR2 reads FQGNSA. CDR3 loop: CASGAPSGREAFF. For the CDR3, the DNA is TGTGCCAGCGGGGCCCCCTCTGGCAGGGAAGCTTTCTTT.

This clonotype occurred many times. The chain employs TRBV4-3 and TRBJ1-4, with no clear D. The germline V and J ends were trimmed by 0 bases and 8 bases, with 7 bases remaining between them. In germline, CDR1 is LGHNA, CDR2 YSLEER. The CDR3 is 13 residues long. The CDR3 DNA follows: TGCGCCAGCAGCCAAGACTGGGCGGAAAAACTGTTTTTT. Translation gives CASSQDWAEKLFF.

This clonotype was counted only a few times. The V gene is TRBV28, the J gene TRBJ2-3, with TRBD1 matching over 8 bases. Germline V lookup: CDR1 MDHEN, CDR2 SYDVKM. The CDR3 has 14 residues. V shed 6 bases, J shed 6 bases, and the junction held 8 bases outside the gene matches. The CDR3 bases are TGTGCCAGCAGATTAGGCAGGGGGCTCGATACGCAGTATTTT. Translated: CASRLGRGLDTQYF.

The rearrangement uses TRBV9 and TRBJ2-1; 14 nucleotides match TRBD2. The CDR3 is 14 residues long. The V segment lost 9 bases and the J segment 7 bases; nucleotides outside the gene matches: 6. Per germline, CDR1 SGDLS and CDR2 YYNGEE. The DNA of the CDR3 is TGTGCCAATCAGAGACTAGCGGGAGGGAATGAGCAGTTCTTC. This codes for CANQRLAGGNEQFF.

The table lists this clonotype with a few counts. The genes are TRBV20-1 and TRBJ2-7, with D uncertain. The V gene's germline CDR1 is DFQATT and CDR2 SNEGSKA (reference sequence). Trimming removed 0 bases at V and 4 bases at J, with 19 bases between. This CDR3 is built from 16 residues. The CDR3: CSARDPGAPRRYEQYF. In nucleotides, the CDR3 is TGCAGTGCTAGAGACCCTGGCGCACCTAGAAGATACGAGCAGTACTTC.

The rearrangement joins TRBV7-2 to TRBJ2-4, with 7 bases aligning to TRBD2. CDR3 length: 16 amino acids. V was pared by 1 base and J by 5 bases, with 8 bases of the junction left unmatched. CDR1 is SGHTA, CDR2 FQGNSA, per germline. CDR3 sequence reads: CASSLGGGRTENIQYF. The CDR3 DNA is TGTGCCAGCAGCTTAGGTGGCGGGAGAACGGAAAACATTCAGTACTTC.

CDR3 DNA: TGTGCCAGCAGCTCCCGGGCATCCCAAGAGACCCAGTACTTC. Translated: CASSSRASQETQYF. The gene calls are TRBV7-8 and TRBJ2-5, with no clear D. This CDR3 contains 14 residues. Germline lookup yields CDR1 SGHVS and CDR2 FQNEAQ. Trimming took off 4 bases at V and 1 base at J, with 10 bases between the two ends.

There are many counts of this clonotype. CDR3 region: CASSEYLGLAGGASQYF. The DNA of the CDR3 is TGTGCCAGCAGTGAATACTTGGGACTAGCGGGGGGGGCGTCGCAGTATTTT. The chain carries TRBV25-1 and TRBJ2-3; 16 nucleotides agree with TRBD2. Germline-derived CDR1 and CDR2 are MGHDK and SYGVNS. There are 17 residues in the CDR3. The trim removed 0 bases at V and 10 bases at J, leaving 7 bases unmatched.

This clonotype was detected ten times or more. This sequence joins TRBV5-1 and TRBJ2-3, with D uncertain. Trimming pared 0 bases from V and 4 bases from J, leaving 3 bases between. CDR1 is SGHRS, CDR2 YFSETQ, per germline. This CDR3 is 12 amino acids long. CDR3 DNA: TGCGCCAGCAGCTTGGCCCCAGATACGCAGTATTTT. This codes for CASSLAPDTQYF.